What follows are 17 T cell receptor beta chains derived from one specimen sequenced in a study of T cells in women clearing cervical HPV infection. Using immunoSEQ multiplex PCR, the repertoire was profiled, and TCRdb retains in-frame clones only, with some absent. Here the sample table reports some 23,000 clones. The specimen sequenced was blood buffy coat. Receptors originate from a woman between 18 and 75 years old with a cervical HPV16 infection that either progressed to CIN3+ or cleared (not recorded which).

Regarding this clone: The CDR3 end lies 3 residues beyond the end of the read and is filled in from the germline J gene. The chain employs TRBV7-9 and TRBJ2-7; TRBD1 is a possible D gene (6 bases). Trimming left V 0 bases short and J 5 bases short, with 11 bases between. CDR1 SEHNR and CDR2 FQNEAQ come from the germline V gene (reference sequence). The CDR3 length is 14 residues. The CDR3: CASSLAGRGHEQYF. CDR3 bases read: TGTGCCAGCAGCTTAGCGGGCAGGGGCCACGAG.

For this clone: The CDR3 end lies 3 residues beyond the end of the read and is filled in from the germline J gene. The sample holds other DNA sequences that translate to the same CDR3. This chain joins TRBV5-8 and TRBJ2-7; no clear D. V lost 0 bases and J lost 1, with 8 bases in between. This CDR3 spans 14 amino acids. The V gene's germline CDR1 is SGHTS and CDR2 YDEGEE. The covered CDR3 bases are TGTGCCAGCAGCTTGGTAGGGCTTTCCTACGAG. Amino acid sequence: CASSLVGLSYE. The entire CDR3 protein reads CASSLVGLSYEQYF.

Notes on this clone: Other nucleotide sequences in the sample specify the same CDR3. The sequenced CDR3 bases are TGTGCCAGCAGTTACCTCGGACAGAACACTGAA. The encoded protein is CASSYLGQNTE. The whole CDR3 protein is CASSYLGQNTEAFF. The V and J genes are TRBV6-2 or TRBV6-3 and TRBJ1-1, with D perhaps matching TRBD1 (5 bases). The read halts 3 residues ahead of the CDR3 end, with the missing end drawn from the germline J gene. Germline V gives CDR1 MNHEY, CDR2 SVGEGT. The CDR3 is made up of 14 amino acids. The V end was cut by 2 bases, the J end by 1 base, with 8 bases between.

The DNA read from the CDR3 is TGTGCCAGCACTCCTGGGGGGGACGGTACG. Its protein is CASTPGGDGT. The full CDR3 protein reads CASTPGGDGTQYF. J is TRBJ2-3 and V is TRBV7-2; 7 bases agree with TRBD2. The read finishes 3 residues shy of the CDR3 end, and the germline J gene is used to complete it. Germline lookup yields CDR1 SGHTA and CDR2 FQGNSA. The CDR3 runs 13 residues. J gave up 8 bases and V 7 bases, and 9 bases lay outside the gene matches. Complete variable domain (other parts from reference TRBV7-2 and TRBJ2-3): GAGVSQSPSNKVTEKGKDVELRCDPISGHTALYWYRQSLGQGLEFLIYFQGNSAPDKSGLPSDRFSAERTGGSVSTLTIQRTQQEDSAVYLCASTPGGDGTQYFGPGTRLTVL.

CDR3 protein: CASSIDLGLTNEKLFF. Incomplete CDR3 DNA: TGTGCCAGTAGTATAGATCTGGGACTGACGAATGAAAAA. This rearrangement joins TRBV19 to TRBJ1-4, with D tentatively TRBD1 (5 bases). The read terminates 3 residues ahead of where the CDR3 ends, so the germline J gene completes it. CDR3 length equals 16 residues. Trimming took off 0 bases at V and 5 bases at J, with 13 bases between the two ends. CDR1 is LNHDA and CDR2 is SQIVND in the germline V gene (reference sequence).

About this clone itself: Read data end 3 residues before the CDR3 end; the end is taken from the germline J gene. The chain employs TRBV19 and TRBJ2-2, with 8 bases that match TRBD2. The V segment lost 7 bases and the J segment 7 bases; nucleotides outside the gene matches: 11. CDR1 is LNHDA and CDR2 is SQIVND in the germline V gene (reference sequence). This CDR3 has 15 amino acids. CDR3 residues: CASTFALAVGGELFF. The covered CDR3 bases are TGTGCCAGTACTTTTGCACTAGCGGTCGGCGGGGAG.

A remark on this clone: The sequenced fragment ends 3 residues before the CDR3 boundary, so the rest is inferred from the germline J gene. The chain joins TRBV11-2 to TRBJ1-1, with no clear D. This CDR3 comprises 13 residues. Trimming stripped 1 base from V and 4 bases from J, with 7 bases between. Germline V CDR1 and CDR2: SGHAT, FQNNGV. CDR3 in amino acids: CASSLVPGTEAFF. CDR3 bases read: TGTGCCAGCAGCTTAGTTCCCGGCACTGAA. Full variable domain (missing parts from reference TRBV11-2 and TRBJ1-1): EAGVAQSPRYKIIEKRQSVAFWCNPISGHATLYWYQQILGQGPKLLIQFQNNGVVDDSQLPKDRFSAERLKGVDSTLKIQPAKLEDSAVYLCASSLVPGTEAFFGQGTRLTVV.

As for this clone: The CDR3 end falls 3 residues outside the read, so it is completed with the germline J gene. The rearrangement joins TRBV20-1 to TRBJ2-3, with D tentatively TRBD2 (6 bases). Trimming took 0 bases from V and 1 from J, leaving 11 bases between them. The CDR3 spans 15 residues. CDR1 and CDR2 from the germline V gene are DFQATT and SNEGSKA (reference sequence). CDR3 sequence: CSARDLWGGTDTQYF. The CDR3 bases that were read are TGCAGTGCTAGAGATCTTTGGGGGGGCACAGATACG.

Worth noting for this clone: The read ends 3 residues before the CDR3 terminus; that terminus is restored from the germline J gene. This chain links TRBV18 with TRBJ2-7, with 9 bases identical to TRBD1. The CDR3 totals 16 residues. Germline loops: CDR1 KGHSH, CDR2 LQKENI. J was trimmed by 2 bases and V by 0 bases; bases with no gene match: 5. The CDR3 sequence is CASSPPGTGWAYEQYF. The sequenced CDR3 bases are TGTGCCAGCTCACCACCGGGGACAGGGTGGGCCTACGAG. Full variable domain (rest looked up from reference TRBV18 and TRBJ2-7): NAGVMQNPRHLVRRRGQEARLRCSPMKGHSHVYWYRQLPEEGLKFMVYLQKENIIDESGMPKERFSAEFPKEGPSILRIQQVVRGDSAAYFCASSPPGTGWAYEQYFGPGTRLTVT.

In regard to this clone: Read sequence stops 3 residues before the CDR3 end, and the germline J gene provides the missing end. The chain recombines TRBV7-9 with TRBJ2-5, with unresolved D. The V gene's germline CDR1 is SEHNR and CDR2 FQNEAQ (reference sequence). This CDR3 is 13 amino acids long. V gave up 6 bases and J gave up 1 base, with 9 bases separating them. CDR3 bases read: TGTGCCAGCAGTTCCTTCGGCCAAGAGACC. The encoded protein is CASSSFGQET. The entire CDR3 protein is CASSSFGQETQYF.

Turning to this clone: The read terminates 3 residues before the CDR3 end, so the remaining end is supplied by the germline J gene. The genes are TRBV29-1 and TRBJ2-2, with D perhaps TRBD1 (6 bases). Trimming took 7 bases from V and 0 from J, leaving 9 bases between them. CDR1 and CDR2 (germline): SQVTM, ANQGSEA. The CDR3 extends over 13 amino acids. The covered CDR3 bases are TGCAGCGGCCGGACAGCGAACACCGGGGAG. The encoded protein is CSGRTANTGE. The complete CDR3 reads CSGRTANTGELFF.

By frequency, this clone is medium-sized (0.01 to 0.1%). With the read ending 3 residues before the CDR3 end, the germline J gene is used to fill in that end. The V gene is TRBV7-9, the J gene TRBJ2-3; the D is unclear. V was clipped by 2 bases and J by 4 bases, with 7 bases between them. This CDR3 spans 13 amino acids. The germline V gene encodes CDR1 SEHNR and CDR2 FQNEAQ (reference sequence). CDR3: CASSLYSSDTQYF. CDR3 bases read: TGTGCCAGCAGCTTATACAGTTCAGATACG.

This clone is classed as medium-sized by frequency. The CDR3 end falls 3 residues outside the read, so it is completed with the germline J gene. The chain couples TRBV14 to TRBJ2-4, with a tentative D call TRBD1 (6 bases). The CDR3 is made up of 16 amino acids. V was trimmed by 1 base and J by 1 base, leaving 11 bases between them. The germline V gene has CDR1 SGHDN and CDR2 FVKESK. CDR3 DNA (partial): TGTGCCAGCAGCCAAGTTTCAGGGGCGGCCAAAAACATT. It yields the protein CASSQVSGAAKNI. In full, the CDR3 reads CASSQVSGAAKNIQYF.

About this clone: From the germline J gene comes the end of the CDR3, since the read stops 3 residues before it. This chain links TRBV2 with TRBJ2-7, with D tentatively TRBD1 (6 bases). Trimming pared 5 bases from V and 5 bases from J, leaving 22 bases between. Germline V CDR1 and CDR2: SNHLY, FYNNEI. The CDR3 has 16 amino acids. The sequenced part of the CDR3 DNA is TGTGCCAGCAGTAACCTAGGGGGACCAACTGGGGACGAG. Translating gives CASSNLGGPTGDE. The whole CDR3 sequence is CASSNLGGPTGDEQYF.

About this clone: The CDR3 end is not reached by the read, which stops 3 residues before it; the germline J gene fills it in. The rearrangement links TRBV19 to TRBJ1-5; TRBD1 is a possible D gene (5 bases). V was shortened by 7 bases and J by 5 bases, with 18 bases between the two germline ends. The CDR3 is made up of 15 amino acids. Germline V gene lookup returns CDR1 LNHDA and CDR2 SQIVND (reference sequence). The CDR3 region is CASTQGFRGDQPQHF. The CDR3 bases that were read are TGTGCCAGTACCCAGGGCTTCAGAGGGGATCAGCCC.

As to this clone: The read ends 3 residues before the CDR3 terminus; that terminus is restored from the germline J gene. The rearrangement joins TRBV5-1 to TRBJ1-1, with a tentative D call TRBD1 (5 bases). Germline V gene lookup returns CDR1 SGHRS and CDR2 YFSETQ. Trimming stripped 4 bases from V and 4 bases from J, with 20 bases between. The CDR3 has 16 residues. The sequenced CDR3 bases are TGCGCCAGCAGCCCCGGGACTACAAGGTTGGGCACTGAA. Amino acid sequence: CASSPGTTRLGTE. The full CDR3 protein reads CASSPGTTRLGTEAFF.

Regarding this clone: With the read ending 3 residues before the CDR3 end, the germline J gene is used to fill in that end. This chain uses TRBV20-1 with TRBJ2-5, with 12 positions matching TRBD1. Trimming at V came to 0 bases and at J to 4 bases, leaving 9 bases not matched to a gene. Germline-derived CDR1 and CDR2 are DFQATT and SNEGSKA (reference sequence). This CDR3 contains 17 residues. The CDR3 loop reads CSARDPRGQGALETQYF. The sequenced part of the CDR3 DNA is TGCAGTGCTAGAGACCCCAGGGGACAGGGGGCTTTAGAGACC.